Following are 13 T cell receptor beta chains from one sample sequenced in a study of radiotherapy plus CTLA-4 blockade in lung cancer. TCRdb's copy holds only in-frame clones and misses some; the assay was immunoSEQ multiplex PCR. The sample lists about 70,000 clones, around 77% occurring once. Sequenced here: peripheral blood, sampled from a patient treated with radiotherapy plus ipilimumab. Receptors were obtained from a human donor with non-small cell lung cancer whose response to radiotherapy plus ipilimumab could not be evaluated. Some clones in this sample may be carry-over from other donors' samples.

This clone has only a few counts. The V gene is TRBV7-6, the J gene TRBJ1-1; D is uncertain. CDR3 length equals 14 residues. Trimming removed 5 bases at V and 2 bases at J, with 12 bases between. Germline values: CDR1 SGHVS, CDR2 FNYEAQ. CDR3: CASSANQANTEAFF. The CDR3 DNA reads TGTGCCAGCAGCGCTAATCAGGCCAACACTGAAGCTTTCTTT.

This clone was counted a few times. This sequence joins TRBV5-4 and TRBJ2-1; D uncertain. The CDR3 runs to 12 residues. V was pared by 3 bases and J by 7 bases, with 8 bases between. Germline V gene lookup returns CDR1 SGHNT and CDR2 YYREEE (reference sequence). The CDR3 is CASSSSRNEQFF. DNA for the CDR3: TGTGCCAGCAGCTCCTCCAGAAATGAGCAGTTCTTC.

The rearrangement joins TRBV14 to TRBJ2-1, with 8 bases lining up with TRBD1. The CDR3 loop spans 16 amino acids. Germline assignment: CDR1 SGHDN and CDR2 FVKESK. Trimming at V came to 1 base and at J to 7 bases, leaving 9 bases not matched to a gene. CDR3 sequence reads: CASSQVTDREVNEQFF. The CDR3 DNA reads as TGTGCCAGCAGCCAAGTTACGGACAGGGAGGTGAATGAGCAGTTCTTC.

This clone was detected once. The chain uses TRBV27 and TRBJ1-6; TRBD1 agrees at 10 bases. The ends lost 8 bases at V and 6 bases at J; junction bases unmatched: 7. This CDR3 is built from 15 residues. In germline, CDR1 is MNHEY, CDR2 SMNVEV (reference sequence). CDR3 sequence reads: CASSAGQGFNSPLHF. CDR3 bases: TGTGCCAGCTCTGCGGGACAGGGGTTTAATTCACCCCTCCACTTT.

V is TRBV9 and J is TRBJ2-3; a weak D match, TRBD2 (7 bases). Per germline, CDR1 SGDLS and CDR2 YYNGEE. Trimming shortened V by 3 bases and J by 4 bases, and 21 bases separated the two germline ends. This CDR3 comprises 17 residues. The CDR3 sequence: CASSAYEYAGAADTQYF. The CDR3 DNA reads as TGTGCCAGCAGCGCCTACGAGTACGCGGGGGCCGCAGATACGCAGTATTTT.

This chain joins TRBV2 and TRBJ2-3, with 7 bases identical to TRBD1. With 7 bases clipped from V and 2 bases from J, the junction kept 6 bases outside the gene matches. Looked up from germline, CDR1 is SNHLY and CDR2 is FYNNEI. The length of the CDR3 is 14 residues. CDR3 amino acids: CASKTGYATDTQYF. For the CDR3, the DNA is TGTGCCAGCAAGACAGGGTACGCCACAGATACGCAGTATTTT.

V usage is TRBV7-2 and J usage is TRBJ1-1; 8 bases agree with TRBD1. V was pared by 4 bases and J by 10 bases, with 8 bases of the junction left unmatched. CDR1 SGHTA and CDR2 FQGNSA come from the germline V gene. The length of the CDR3 is 13 residues. CDR3: CASSSGQGLIAFF. Here the CDR3 DNA reads TGTGCCAGCAGCTCAGGACAGGGACTCATAGCTTTCTTT. The variable domain in full, with the rest retrieved from reference TRBV7-2 and TRBJ1-1, is GAGVSQSPSNKVTEKGKDVELRCDPISGHTALYWYRQSLGQGLEFLIYFQGNSAPDKSGLPSDRFSAERTGGSVSTLTIQRTQQEDSAVYLCASSSGQGLIAFFGQGTRLTVV.

The V call is TRBV27, the J call TRBJ2-7; D call uncertain. The CDR3 length is 14 residues. Germline V gene lookup returns CDR1 MNHEY and CDR2 SMNVEV (reference sequence). V lost 6 bases and J lost 3, with 15 bases in between. The CDR3 DNA reads as TGTGCCAGCAGCTTTCTTGGCGGATACTACGAGCAGTACTTC. This sequence encodes CASSFLGGYYEQYF.

V usage is TRBV28 and J usage is TRBJ2-3; TRBD1 matches at 7 bases. The CDR3 is made up of 16 amino acids. Per germline, CDR1 MDHEN and CDR2 SYDVKM. Trimming removed 2 bases from V and 0 bases from J; junction bases left unmatched: 5. The CDR3 DNA is TGTGCCAGCAGTTTAAACAGGGGTGGGAGCACAGATACGCAGTATTTT. It specifies CASSLNRGGSTDTQYF.

The chain employs TRBV28 and TRBJ2-7, with D hard to call. This CDR3 spans 13 amino acids. The ends were cut back, 3 bases at V and 6 bases at J, with 12 bases in the middle. Per the germline V gene, CDR1 is MDHEN and CDR2 is SYDVKM. The CDR3, as DNA: TGTGCCAGCAGTTTCCCGGCCGGCGGCGAGCAGTACTTC. Its translation: CASSFPAGGEQYF.

V and J are TRBV4-1 and TRBJ1-4; no definite D call. The V and J ends lost 4 bases and 7 bases respectively, with 10 bases between them. CDR3 length: 13 amino acids. Germline V CDR1 and CDR2: MGHRA, YSYEKL. The CDR3 loop reads CASSLATGEKLFF. The CDR3 DNA follows: TGCGCCAGCAGCCTGGCTACGGGTGAAAAACTGTTTTTT.

V and J are TRBV7-2 and TRBJ1-2, with 9 bases that match TRBD1. This CDR3 spans 13 amino acids. J lost 6 bases, V lost 5 bases, and 4 bases had no gene match. In germline, CDR1 is SGHTA, CDR2 FQGNSA. The CDR3 nucleotides read TGTGCCAGCAGCAAGGGACAGGGTCATGGCTACACCTTC. Translating gives CASSKGQGHGYTF.

The chain recombines TRBV4-2 with TRBJ2-1; 7 nucleotides line up with TRBD2. CDR3 size: 14 residues. V shed 0 bases and J 10 bases; nucleotides not matched to a gene: 6. Germline V gene data show CDR1 as LGHNA and CDR2 as YNFKEQ. CDR3 DNA sequence: TGTGCCAGCAGCCAAGAAAGTTCGACTAGCGAGCAGTTCTTC. Protein product: CASSQESSTSEQFF.